The 32 T cell receptor beta chains below come from one sample, sequenced in a study of T cell responses to AZD1222 COVID-19 vaccine. The protocol was immunoSEQ multiplex PCR, while the TCRdb copy is restricted to in-frame clones and leaves out a portion. The sample records around 110,000 clones, approximately 93% being singletons. The input for sequencing was peripheral blood, taken on day 0 of AZD1222 vaccination. The receptors come from an adult in good health.

V and J are TRBV14 and TRBJ1-2, with D maybe TRBD1 (5 bases). The germline V gene has CDR1 SGHDN and CDR2 FVKESK. The CDR3 is 12 amino acids. The germline V and J ends were trimmed by 1 base and 12 bases, with 12 bases remaining between them. The CDR3 region is CASSQGGAQHTF. The CDR3 DNA is TGTGCCAGCAGCCAAGGGGGCGCCCAGCACACCTTC.

This clone occurred once. V gene TRBV2 combines with J gene TRBJ1-5, with 11 bases identical to TRBD1. The germline CDR1 and CDR2 sequences are SNHLY and FYNNEI. The CDR3 has 14 residues. Trimming cost V 6 bases and J 6 bases; bases outside gene matches: 4. CDR3 in amino acids: CASRRDRGIQPQHF. The CDR3 DNA sequence: TGTGCCAGCAGGCGGGACAGGGGGATTCAGCCCCAGCATTTT.

J is TRBJ2-7 and V is TRBV28; D gene ambiguous. Germline CDR1 MDHEN, CDR2 SYDVKM. This CDR3 region has 13 residues. Trimming shortened V by 1 base and J by 0 bases, and 4 bases separated the two germline ends. Here the CDR3 DNA reads TGTGCCAGCAGTTTATTCAACTCCTACGAGCAGTACTTC. This encodes CASSLFNSYEQYF. The whole variable domain, filled in from reference TRBV28 and TRBJ2-7, reads DVKVTQSSRYLVKRTGEKVFLECVQDMDHENMFWYRQDPGLGLRLIYFSYDVKMKEKGDIPEGYSVSREKKERFSLILESASTNQTSMYLCASSLFNSYEQYFGPGTRLTVT.

The chain is built from TRBV28 and TRBJ1-2; no definite D call. CDR1 MDHEN and CDR2 SYDVKM come from the germline V gene. V was trimmed by 5 bases and J by 4 bases, leaving 29 bases between them. This CDR3 has 19 residues. CDR3 DNA sequence: TGTGCCAGCAGTCCCCTACCTTTCTTAATTATATCCGAAGCCTATGGCTACACCTTC. It is translated as CASSPLPFLIISEAYGYTF.

This chain uses TRBV2 with TRBJ2-1; D is perhaps TRBD1 or TRBD2 (5 bases each). The CDR3 totals 14 residues. Germline CDR1 is SNHLY and CDR2 is FYNNEI. The V end was cut by 7 bases, the J end by 6 bases, with 16 bases between. DNA for the CDR3: TGTGCCAGCAAGCGAGGGGTCTCCCTCAATGAGCAGTTCTTC. Its translation is CASKRGVSLNEQFF.

This clone came up once. The V call is TRBV5-6, the J call TRBJ1-6, with 7 bases matching TRBD1. The V and J ends lost 4 bases and 10 bases, in that order; junction bases with no gene match: 8. CDR1 is SGHDT and CDR2 is YYEEEE in the germline V gene. There are 14 residues in the CDR3. The CDR3 DNA reads TGTGCCAGCAGCCTAGACAGGGTCCGGTCACCCCTCCACTTT. Encoded protein: CASSLDRVRSPLHF. The variable domain in full, completed from reference TRBV5-6 and TRBJ1-6, reads DAGVTQSPTHLIKTRGQQVTLRCSPKSGHDTVSWYQQALGQGPQFIFQYYEEEERQRGNFPDRFSGHQFPNYSSELNVNALLLGDSALYLCASSLDRVRSPLHFGNGTRLTVT.

This clone was seen only once. The chain carries TRBV7-3 and TRBJ2-1; TRBD2 agrees at 13 bases. Germline assignment: CDR1 SGHTA and CDR2 FQGTGA. The length of the CDR3 is 16 residues. Losses at the gene ends were 4 bases for V and 7 bases for J; bases not matched to a gene: 7. The CDR3 nucleotides read TGTGCCAGCAGCTCCAAAGGGACTAGCGGGGTTAATGAGCAGTTCTTC. Its translation is CASSSKGTSGVNEQFF.

The gene calls are TRBV28 and TRBJ1-1; D gene uncertain. CDR1 MDHEN and CDR2 SYDVKM come from the germline V gene. Trimming took off 4 bases at V and 10 bases at J, with 10 bases between the two ends. The CDR3 is made up of 11 amino acids. The CDR3 here is CASSSRVGAFF. The CDR3 region has the DNA TGTGCCAGCAGTTCGAGGGTGGGAGCTTTCTTT.

V and J are TRBV7-2 and TRBJ2-2; D remains ambiguous. Trimming took off 1 base at V and 1 base at J, with 7 bases between the two ends. The CDR3 loop spans 15 amino acids. Germline V lookup: CDR1 SGHTA, CDR2 FQGNSA. In DNA, the CDR3 is TGTGCCAGCAGCTTAGAAGCCCGGAACACCGGGGAGCTGTTTTTT. It specifies CASSLEARNTGELFF.

This rearrangement joins TRBV12-5 to TRBJ2-1, with 11 positions matching TRBD2. The CDR3 consists of 15 residues. Per germline, CDR1 LGHNT and CDR2 FRNRAP. The V segment lost 2 bases and the J segment 4 bases; nucleotides outside the gene matches: 1. CDR3 loop: CASGLTSGGYNEQFF. The CDR3, as DNA: TGTGCTAGTGGTTTGACTAGCGGGGGTTACAATGAGCAGTTCTTC.

The rearrangement links TRBV30 to TRBJ2-1, with 10 bases aligning to TRBD2. The CDR3 is 15 residues long. J lost 3 bases, V lost 2 bases, and 4 bases had no gene match. Germline loops: CDR1 GTSNPN, CDR2 SVGIG (reference sequence). CDR3 sequence: CAWSHSGGGYNEQFF. CDR3 sequence (DNA): TGTGCCTGGAGTCACAGCGGGGGGGGCTACAATGAGCAGTTCTTC.

V and J are TRBV19 and TRBJ1-3; D not certain. The CDR3 extends over 17 amino acids. Trimming took 3 bases from V and 0 from J, leaving 15 bases between them. Germline loops: CDR1 LNHDA, CDR2 SQIVND (reference sequence). CDR3 residues: CASSILRSAFSGNTIYF. CDR3 DNA sequence: TGTGCCAGTAGTATTCTGAGATCGGCCTTCTCTGGAAACACCATATATTTT.

As for this clone: The sample holds other DNA sequences that translate to the same CDR3. This chain uses TRBV5-6 with TRBJ1-5; D possibly corresponds to TRBD1 (5 bases). V lost 1 base and J 4 bases, leaving 6 bases between the germline ends. The CDR3 covers 13 residues. Germline-derived CDR1 and CDR2 are SGHDT and YYEEEE. The CDR3 sequence: CASSLRGNQPQHF. The CDR3 DNA reads TGTGCCAGCAGCTTGCGGGGGAATCAGCCCCAGCATTTT.

The chain recombines TRBV19 with TRBJ1-1, with D unclear. Germline CDR1 LNHDA, CDR2 SQIVND (reference sequence). The V gene lost 4 bases and the J gene lost 1 base, with 10 bases spanning the gap. This CDR3 comprises 14 residues. The CDR3 loop is CASSTTNTNTEAFF. For the CDR3, the DNA is TGTGCCAGTAGTACCACAAACACGAACACTGAAGCTTTCTTT.

This sequence joins TRBV28 and TRBJ1-5; TRBD1 matches 11 bases. The germline V gene has CDR1 MDHEN and CDR2 SYDVKM. The junction had 7 bases not matched to a gene; V was cut back by 7 bases and J by 5 bases. The CDR3 length is 15 residues. The chain's CDR3 is CASTSGQGAYQPQHF. DNA of the CDR3: TGTGCCAGCACTTCCGGACAGGGGGCCTATCAGCCCCAGCATTTT. Drawing the rest from reference TRBV28 and TRBJ1-5, the complete variable domain is DVKVTQSSRYLVKRTGEKVFLECVQDMDHENMFWYRQDPGLGLRLIYFSYDVKMKEKGDIPEGYSVSREKKERFSLILESASTNQTSMYLCASTSGQGAYQPQHFGDGTRLSIL.

The chain couples TRBV30 to TRBJ2-7; possibly TRBD1 for D (5 bases). The CDR3 totals 11 residues. V lost 5 bases to trimming and J lost 3 bases, with 8 bases between them. Germline-derived CDR1 and CDR2 are GTSNPN and SVGIG (reference sequence). CDR3 in amino acids: CAWGHLYEQYF. In DNA form, the CDR3 reads TGTGCCTGGGGACACCTCTACGAGCAGTACTTC. The variable domain in full, with the rest retrieved from reference TRBV30 and TRBJ2-7, is SQTIHQWPATLVQPVGSPLSLECTVEGTSNPNLYWYRQAAGRGLQLLFYSVGIGQISSEVPQNLSASRPQDRQFILSSKKLLLSDSGFYLCAWGHLYEQYFGPGTRLTVT.

The genes are TRBV27 and TRBJ1-4; 7 nucleotides align to TRBD1. Germline V gene sequence: CDR1 MNHEY, CDR2 SMNVEV (reference sequence). The CDR3 contains 14 residues. The V gene end was trimmed by 6 bases and the J gene end by 8 bases; junction bases not matched to a gene: 9. The CDR3 DNA reads as TGTGCCAGCAGCGGAACAGGGGTAGGGGAAAAACTGTTTTTT. Its protein product is CASSGTGVGEKLFF.

The CDR3 bases are TGTGCTAGTGGTTTCGACAGTAACACTGAAGCTTTCTTT. Its translation: CASGFDSNTEAFF. The rearrangement links TRBV12-5 to TRBJ1-1; D might be TRBD1 (5 bases). CDR1 and CDR2 from the germline V gene are LGHNT and FRNRAP. Trimming removed 3 bases at V and 2 bases at J, with 7 bases between. This CDR3 has 13 amino acids.

The chain carries TRBV7-2 and TRBJ2-3, with a tentative D call TRBD2 (6 bases). The germline gives CDR1 SGHTA, CDR2 FQGNSA. V gave up 5 bases and J gave up 6 bases, with 24 bases separating them. The CDR3 loop spans 17 amino acids. The CDR3 region has the DNA TGTGCCAGCAGCCCCCGAAACGCTCGACTAGGAGACGATACGCAGTATTTT. Protein: CASSPRNARLGDDTQYF. The full variable domain, completed using reference TRBV7-2 and TRBJ2-3, is GAGVSQSPSNKVTEKGKDVELRCDPISGHTALYWYRQSLGQGLEFLIYFQGNSAPDKSGLPSDRFSAERTGGSVSTLTIQRTQQEDSAVYLCASSPRNARLGDDTQYFGPGTRLTVL.

This sequence joins TRBV3-1 (or the pseudogene TRBV3-2) and TRBJ2-6; D may be TRBD2 (6 bases). Germline V gene sequence: CDR1 LGHDT, CDR2 YNNKEL (reference sequence). CDR3 length: 16 residues. V was clipped by 0 bases and J by 3 bases, with 9 bases between them. CDR3 sequence reads: CASSQDWGVGANVLTF. The CDR3 DNA is TGTGCCAGCAGCCAAGATTGGGGGGTTGGGGCCAACGTCCTGACTTTC.

The chain recombines TRBV6-5 with TRBJ1-2; 9 nucleotides line up with TRBD1. Germline trimming cut 5 bases from V and 5 bases from J; bases unmatched to any gene: 6. Germline CDR1 is MNHEY and CDR2 is SVGAGI. The CDR3 sequence is 14 residues long. The CDR3 nucleotides are TGTGCCAGCAGTACGGGACAGGGCTTTTATGGCTACACCTTC. Translating it yields CASSTGQGFYGYTF.

The sample holds one count of this clone. Other DNA sequences in this sample translate to the same CDR3. Here the CDR3 reads CASSLGEAFF. DNA for the CDR3: TGTGCCAGCAGTTTGGGGGAAGCTTTCTTT. The rearrangement joins TRBV2 to TRBJ1-1; no clear D gene. The CDR3 has 10 residues. The germline V and J ends were trimmed by 5 bases and 8 bases, with 6 bases remaining between them. Germline V lookup: CDR1 SNHLY, CDR2 FYNNEI.

The chain combines TRBV7-9 with TRBJ2-7; D unresolved. V shed 5 bases and J shed 0 bases, with 17 bases lying between them. In germline, CDR1 is SEHNR, CDR2 FQNEAQ (reference sequence). The CDR3 spans 16 residues. CDR3: CASSPSKWESSYEQYF. CDR3 sequence (DNA): TGTGCCAGCAGCCCGAGCAAATGGGAAAGCTCCTACGAGCAGTACTTC.

The V and J genes are TRBV18 and TRBJ2-5; no firm D call. Germline assignment: CDR1 KGHSH and CDR2 LQKENI. The V end was cut by 0 bases, the J end by 2 bases, with 4 bases between. The CDR3 is 13 amino acids. CDR3 bases: TGTGCCAGCTCACCACCCCCTCAAGAGACCCAGTACTTC. Its translation is CASSPPPQETQYF.

The V and J genes are TRBV27 and TRBJ2-7; TRBD2 is a possible D gene (5 bases). With 5 bases removed from V and 3 bases from J, the gap between germline ends came to 14 bases. This CDR3 is built from 14 residues. The V gene's germline CDR1 is MNHEY and CDR2 SMNVEV (reference sequence). CDR3 sequence reads: CASSPPGKGYEQYF. For the CDR3, the DNA is TGTGCCAGCAGTCCTCCGGGGAAGGGCTACGAGCAGTACTTC.

The chain carries TRBV5-1 and TRBJ2-2; a possible D gene is TRBD1 (5 bases). V was clipped by 3 bases and J by 2 bases, with 14 bases between them. Germline CDR1 and CDR2: SGHRS and YFSETQ. This CDR3 region has 16 residues. Here the CDR3 reads CASSSTGQGNTGELFF. The CDR3 DNA sequence: TGCGCCAGCAGCTCAACGGGCCAGGGTAACACCGGGGAGCTGTTTTTT.

The CDR3 sequence: CASKEGTGTNQPQHF. The CDR3 nucleotides are TGTGCCAGCAAGGAAGGGACAGGTACCAATCAGCCCCAGCATTTT. The V gene is TRBV2, the J gene TRBJ1-5, with TRBD1 matching 8 bases. Losses at the gene ends were 7 bases for V and 3 bases for J; bases not matched to a gene: 8. This CDR3 comprises 15 residues. Germline V lookup: CDR1 SNHLY, CDR2 FYNNEI. Using reference TRBV2 and TRBJ1-5 for the parts outside the CDR3, the full variable domain is EPEVTQTPSHQVTQMGQEVILRCVPISNHLYFYWYRQILGQKVEFLVSFYNNEISEKSEIFDDQFSVERPDGSNFTLKIRSTKLEDSAMYFCASKEGTGTNQPQHFGDGTRLSIL.

This chain connects TRBV5-1 to TRBJ2-2; TRBD2 matches 9 bases. The CDR3 contains 18 residues. Losses at the gene ends were 4 bases for V and 0 bases for J; bases not matched to a gene: 10. Germline lookup yields CDR1 SGHRS and CDR2 YFSETQ. CDR3 amino acids: CASSSRSRGRANTGELFF. The CDR3 DNA sequence: TGCGCCAGCAGCAGCCGCTCGCGCGGGAGGGCGAACACCGGGGAGCTGTTTTTT.

This chain connects TRBV7-9 to TRBJ2-7; D may be TRBD2 (6 bases). The length of the CDR3 is 14 residues. The germline gives CDR1 SEHNR, CDR2 FQNEAQ (reference sequence). Trimming took off 5 bases at V and 3 bases at J, with 14 bases between the two ends. In DNA form, the CDR3 reads TGTGCCAGCAGCCCCCCTACTAGCCTCTACGAGCAGTACTTC. Protein product: CASSPPTSLYEQYF.

The chain has TRBV7-8 and TRBJ1-2, with D uncertain. V lost 1 base and J 6 bases, leaving 9 bases between the germline ends. The CDR3 consists of 13 residues. The germline V gene encodes CDR1 SGHVS and CDR2 FQNEAQ. The CDR3 loop reads CASSLDGEHGYTF. In nucleotides, the CDR3 is TGTGCCAGCAGCTTAGACGGGGAACATGGCTACACCTTC.

CDR3 DNA sequence: TGTGCCAGCAGCGTAGCAAAAAACTCTGGAAACACCATATATTTT. Its translation: CASSVAKNSGNTIYF. The chain is built from TRBV9 and TRBJ1-3, with D uncertain. Germline values: CDR1 SGDLS, CDR2 YYNGEE. V lost 0 bases, J lost 0 bases, and 7 bases lay in between. The CDR3 has 15 amino acids.

The chain has TRBV28 and TRBJ1-1; the D gene is possibly TRBD1 (5 bases). CDR1 is MDHEN and CDR2 is SYDVKM in the germline V gene. The V gene lost 6 bases and the J gene lost 6 bases, with 11 bases spanning the gap. This CDR3 is built from 12 residues. The CDR3 spells CASRPLGAEAFF. CDR3 nucleotide sequence: TGTGCCAGCAGGCCATTGGGGGCTGAAGCTTTCTTT. The full variable domain, rest sourced from reference TRBV28 and TRBJ1-1, is DVKVTQSSRYLVKRTGEKVFLECVQDMDHENMFWYRQDPGLGLRLIYFSYDVKMKEKGDIPEGYSVSREKKERFSLILESASTNQTSMYLCASRPLGAEAFFGQGTRLTVV.